These 10 T cell receptor beta chains originate from one sample sequenced in a study of T cells in localized non-small cell lung cancer. Profiled with immunoSEQ multiplex PCR; TCRdb holds only in-frame clones, not every one. The sample has about 990 clones; approximately 34% are singletons. The source material was normal lung tissue next to the tumor, sampled before any cancer treatment. These receptors originate from a man aged 40 to 70 with stage III lung adenocarcinoma.

This clone was counted between two and nine times. CDR3 sequence reads: CASSEATGDEQFF. CDR3 bases: TGTGCCAGCAGTGAAGCGACAGGGGATGAGCAGTTCTTC. V and J are TRBV6-1 and TRBJ2-1, with 8 bases that match TRBD1. V shed 0 bases, J shed 8 bases, and the junction held 0 bases outside the gene matches. Germline values: CDR1 MNHNS, CDR2 SASEGT. The CDR3 is 13 amino acids.

This clone was recorded a few times. The rearrangement joins TRBV19 to TRBJ1-5; D is undetermined. This CDR3 spans 13 amino acids. The ends were cut back, 0 bases at V and 7 bases at J, with 7 bases in the middle. Germline CDR1 is LNHDA and CDR2 is SQIVND (reference sequence). CDR3 region: CASSIETAQPQHF. CDR3 bases: TGTGCCAGTAGTATAGAGACGGCACAGCCCCAGCATTTT.

J is TRBJ2-2 and V is TRBV5-1; no firm D call. With 1 base removed from V and 2 bases from J, the gap between germline ends came to 9 bases. This CDR3 is built from 15 residues. Germline CDR1 and CDR2: SGHRS and YFSETQ. CDR3 residues: CASSLTASNTGELFF. CDR3 nucleotide sequence: TGCGCCAGCAGCTTGACAGCCTCCAACACCGGGGAGCTGTTTTTT.

The chain links TRBV18 to TRBJ1-1; perhaps TRBD1 as D (6 bases). Germline V gene sequence: CDR1 KGHSH, CDR2 LQKENI. The V end was cut by 2 bases, the J end by 4 bases, with 14 bases between. The CDR3 is 15 amino acids. The CDR3 region is CASSPMQGRGTEAFF. CDR3 sequence (DNA): TGTGCCAGCTCACCAATGCAGGGGAGGGGCACTGAAGCTTTCTTT.

This clone counts as large. CDR3 nucleotide sequence: TGTGCCAGCAGCTTAGTCGGGACAGTCTCGAACACCGGGGAGCTGTTTTTT. Its translation is CASSLVGTVSNTGELFF. The rearrangement links TRBV11-3 to TRBJ2-2, with 7 bases lining up with TRBD1. Germline V gene data show CDR1 as SGHNT and CDR2 as YENEEA. V gave up 1 base and J gave up 0 bases; unmatched junction bases: 5. The CDR3 loop spans 17 amino acids.

J is TRBJ2-2 and V is TRBV28; TRBD1 agrees at 8 bases. Germline loops: CDR1 MDHEN, CDR2 SYDVKM. With 6 bases clipped from V and 5 bases from J, the junction kept 5 bases outside the gene matches. The CDR3 spans 14 residues. The CDR3 sequence is CASSKDRATGELFF. CDR3 sequence (DNA): TGTGCCAGCAGCAAGGACAGGGCAACCGGGGAGCTGTTTTTT.

The chain joins TRBV30 to TRBJ1-5; 8 bases agree with TRBD1. The junction had 8 bases not matched to a gene; V was cut back by 0 bases and J by 4 bases. Looked up from germline, CDR1 is GTSNPN and CDR2 is SVGIG (reference sequence). The CDR3 contains 16 residues. CDR3 DNA: TGTGCCTGGAGTGTGGATACAGGGGGTCGGAATCAGCCCCAGCATTTT. It codes for CAWSVDTGGRNQPQHF.

This clone was observed a few times. This chain links TRBV19 with TRBJ2-7; D may match TRBD1 or TRBD2 (5 bases each). Germline CDR1 is LNHDA and CDR2 is SQIVND (reference sequence). Trimming left V 1 base short and J 3 bases short, with 10 bases between. The CDR3 totals 14 residues. The CDR3 protein is CASSIGLGRYEQYF. The CDR3 DNA is TGTGCCAGTAGTATAGGCCTGGGACGCTACGAGCAGTACTTC.

This clone was seen only a few times. The chain recombines TRBV11-3 with TRBJ2-1; TRBD2 aligns across 9 bases. The CDR3 is 17 amino acids. Germline CDR1 and CDR2: SGHNT and YENEEA. V lost 3 bases to trimming and J lost 6 bases; unmatched junction nucleotides: 12. CDR3 region: CASSFSLERGDLNEQFF. The CDR3 bases are TGTGCCAGCAGCTTTTCCCTCGAGCGGGGGGATCTCAATGAGCAGTTCTTC.

V gene TRBV10-1 combines with J gene TRBJ2-1, with TRBD1 identical over 9 bases. The CDR3 spans 15 residues. Per germline, CDR1 WNHNN and CDR2 SYGVQD (reference sequence). The V gene end was trimmed by 5 bases and the J gene end by 2 bases; junction bases not matched to a gene: 4. The CDR3 region has the DNA TGCGCCAGCAGTCGACAGGGGGAAGCCTACAATGAGCAGTTCTTC. Translating it yields CASSRQGEAYNEQFF.